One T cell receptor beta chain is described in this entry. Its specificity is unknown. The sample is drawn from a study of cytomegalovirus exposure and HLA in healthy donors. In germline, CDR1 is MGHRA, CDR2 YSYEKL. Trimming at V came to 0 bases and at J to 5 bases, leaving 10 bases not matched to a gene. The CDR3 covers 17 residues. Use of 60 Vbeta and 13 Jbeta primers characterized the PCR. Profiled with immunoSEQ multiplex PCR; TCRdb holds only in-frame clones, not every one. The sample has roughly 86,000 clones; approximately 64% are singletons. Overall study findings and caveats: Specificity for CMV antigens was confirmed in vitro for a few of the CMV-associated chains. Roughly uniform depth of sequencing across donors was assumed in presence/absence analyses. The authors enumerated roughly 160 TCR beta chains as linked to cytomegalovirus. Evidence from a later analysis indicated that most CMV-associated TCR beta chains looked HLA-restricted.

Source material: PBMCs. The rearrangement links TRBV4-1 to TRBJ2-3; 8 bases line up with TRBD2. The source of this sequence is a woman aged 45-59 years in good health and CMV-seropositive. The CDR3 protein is CASSQDRVGGAGDTQYF. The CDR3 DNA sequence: TGCGCCAGCAGCCAAGATCGCGTCGGGGGGGCCGGAGATACGCAGTATTTT.